Included here is one T cell receptor (beta chain) sequence, with context. Its antigen is undetermined. The data are from a study of blood T cells in healthy people across ages. The study's findings and limits: Researchers deemed the diversity estimates from one million T cells underestimates.

CDR3 length: 14 amino acids. CDR1 and CDR2 from the germline V gene are DFQATT and SNEGSKA (reference sequence). Trimming removed 0 bases from V and 5 bases from J, with 13 bases in between. The authors ran a second PCR of roughly 6 to 12 cycles using a sample-barcoded 5' primer and a J-beta primer mix. TCRdb independently ran MiXCR on the 5' RACE reads; one entry per CDR3 protein. The sample includes around 1,900,000 distinct CDR3 sequences, roughly two fifths of them seen just once. The clonotype originates from a human donor in good health. Sequencing was done on a sample of blood. The chain joins TRBV20-1 to TRBJ1-1; D possibly corresponds to TRBD1 (5 bases). CDR3 region: CSARDGGTETEAFF. The CDR3 DNA is TGCAGTGCTAGAGATGGAGGGACGGAGACTGAAGCTTTCTTT.